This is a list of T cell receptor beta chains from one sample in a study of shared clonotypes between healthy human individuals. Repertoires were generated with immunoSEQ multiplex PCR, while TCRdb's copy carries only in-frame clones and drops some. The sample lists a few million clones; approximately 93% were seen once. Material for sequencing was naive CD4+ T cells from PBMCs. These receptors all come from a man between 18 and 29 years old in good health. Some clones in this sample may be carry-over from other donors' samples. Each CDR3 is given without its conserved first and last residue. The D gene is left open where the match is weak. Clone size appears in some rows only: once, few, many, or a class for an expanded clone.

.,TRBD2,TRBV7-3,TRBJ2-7,ASSPIAGGPPEQY
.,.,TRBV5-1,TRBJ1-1,ASSPAGTSNTEAF
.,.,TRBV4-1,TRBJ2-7,ASSLRQGAGEQY
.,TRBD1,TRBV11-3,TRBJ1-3,ASSIGGTGNTIY
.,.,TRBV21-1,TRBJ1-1,ASSKVKITEAF
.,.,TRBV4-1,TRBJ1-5,ASSQDSGQRWPQH
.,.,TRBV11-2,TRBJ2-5,ASSLSFQETQY
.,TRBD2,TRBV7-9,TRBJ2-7,ASSLPLAGPHYEQY
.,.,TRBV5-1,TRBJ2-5,ASSGTPQETQY
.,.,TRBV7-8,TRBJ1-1,ASSLVVNTEAF
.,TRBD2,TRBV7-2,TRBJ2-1,ASSRGTSGAYNEQF
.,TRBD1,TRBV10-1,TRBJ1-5,ASSLTGNQPQH
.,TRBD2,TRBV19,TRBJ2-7,ASRASGRSSYEQY
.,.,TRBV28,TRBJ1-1,ASTSGGSANTEAF
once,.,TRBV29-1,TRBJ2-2,SVVGQLNTGELF
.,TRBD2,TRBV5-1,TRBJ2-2,ASTLLGTSGKGELF
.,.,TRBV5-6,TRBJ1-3,ASSFRGISGNTIY
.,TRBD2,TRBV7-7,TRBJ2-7,ASSLSLAGEQY
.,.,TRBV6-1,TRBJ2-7,ASTPPQLFLLEQY
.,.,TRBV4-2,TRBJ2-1,ASSQVNTGTLPYNEQF
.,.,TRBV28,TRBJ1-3,ASSLWRTPLSGNTIY
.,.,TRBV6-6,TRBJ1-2,ASSSGTDVFGYT
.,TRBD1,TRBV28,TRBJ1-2,ASSSGGQVYGYT
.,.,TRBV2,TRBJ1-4,ASSGQGLTNEKLF
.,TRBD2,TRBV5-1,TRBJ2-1,ASSSLAGVDNEQF
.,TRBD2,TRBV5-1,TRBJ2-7,ASSLRGLAAAYEQY
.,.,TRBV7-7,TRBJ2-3,ASSSGQTHDTQY
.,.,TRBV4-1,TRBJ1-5,ASSQEGRGGSQPQH
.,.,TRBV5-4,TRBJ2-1,ASSPPGGVGYNEQF
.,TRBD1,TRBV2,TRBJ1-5,ASGHIPGQGGQPQH
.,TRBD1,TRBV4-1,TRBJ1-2,ASSRILTGGGGYT
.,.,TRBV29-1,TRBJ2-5,SVARTAQETQY
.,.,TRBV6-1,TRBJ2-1,ASSERRNNEQF
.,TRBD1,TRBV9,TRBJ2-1,ASSAGTGRYNEQF
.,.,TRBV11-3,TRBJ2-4,ASTRIGAENIQY
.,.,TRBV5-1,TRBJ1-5,ASSYDGGPNQPQH
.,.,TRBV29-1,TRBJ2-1,SVVPMTGTPSYNEQF